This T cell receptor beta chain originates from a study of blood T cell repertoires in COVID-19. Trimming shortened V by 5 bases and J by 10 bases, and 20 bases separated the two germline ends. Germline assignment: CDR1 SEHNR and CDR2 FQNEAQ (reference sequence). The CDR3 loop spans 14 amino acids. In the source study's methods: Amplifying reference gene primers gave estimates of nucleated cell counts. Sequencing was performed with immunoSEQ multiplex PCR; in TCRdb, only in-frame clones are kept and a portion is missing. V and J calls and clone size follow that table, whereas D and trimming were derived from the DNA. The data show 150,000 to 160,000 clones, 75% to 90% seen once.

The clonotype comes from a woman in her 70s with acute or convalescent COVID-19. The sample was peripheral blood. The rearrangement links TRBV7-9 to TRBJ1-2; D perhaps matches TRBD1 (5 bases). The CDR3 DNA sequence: TGTGCCAGCAGCAATAGGGACTCTCTAAAGGACTACACCTTC. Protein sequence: CASSNRDSLKDYTF.